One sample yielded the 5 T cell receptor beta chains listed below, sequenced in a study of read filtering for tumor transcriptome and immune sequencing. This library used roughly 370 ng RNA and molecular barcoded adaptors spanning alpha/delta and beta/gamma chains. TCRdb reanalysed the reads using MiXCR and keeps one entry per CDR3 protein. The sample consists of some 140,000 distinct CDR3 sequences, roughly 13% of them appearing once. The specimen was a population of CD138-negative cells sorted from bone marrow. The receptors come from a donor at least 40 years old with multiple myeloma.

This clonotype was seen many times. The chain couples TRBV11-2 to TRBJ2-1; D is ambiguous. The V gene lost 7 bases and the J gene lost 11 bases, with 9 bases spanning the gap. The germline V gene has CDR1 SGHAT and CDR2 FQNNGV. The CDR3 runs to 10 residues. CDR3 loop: CASTRVKQFF. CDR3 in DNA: TGTGCCAGCACCCGAGTGAAGCAGTTCTTC.

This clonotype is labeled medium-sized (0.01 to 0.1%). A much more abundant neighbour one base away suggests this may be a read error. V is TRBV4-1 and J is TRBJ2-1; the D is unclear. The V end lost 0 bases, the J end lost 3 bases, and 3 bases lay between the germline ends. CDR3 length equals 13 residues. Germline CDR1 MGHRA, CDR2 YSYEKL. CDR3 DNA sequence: TGCGCCAGCAGCCAAGACTACTACAATGAGCAGTTCTTC. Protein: CASSQDYYNEQFF.

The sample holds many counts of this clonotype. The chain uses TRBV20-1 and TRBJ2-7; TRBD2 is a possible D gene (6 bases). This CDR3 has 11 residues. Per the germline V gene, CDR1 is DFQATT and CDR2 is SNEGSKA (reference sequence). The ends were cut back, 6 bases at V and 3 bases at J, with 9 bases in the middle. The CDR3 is CSATDYYEQYF. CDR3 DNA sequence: TGCAGTGCGACGGACTACTACGAGCAGTACTTC.

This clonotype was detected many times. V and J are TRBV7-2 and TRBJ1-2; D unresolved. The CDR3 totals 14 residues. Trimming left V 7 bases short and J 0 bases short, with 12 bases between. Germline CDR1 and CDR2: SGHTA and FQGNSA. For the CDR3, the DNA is TGTGCCAGCAAGCGGACGGATTCTAACTATGGCTACACCTTC. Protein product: CASKRTDSNYGYTF.

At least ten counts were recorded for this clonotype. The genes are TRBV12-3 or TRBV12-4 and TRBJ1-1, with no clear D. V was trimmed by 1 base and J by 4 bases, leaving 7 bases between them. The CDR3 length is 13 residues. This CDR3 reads CASSLGASTEAFF. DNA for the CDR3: TGTGCCAGCAGTTTAGGTGCCAGCACTGAAGCTTTCTTT.